This T cell receptor beta chain is drawn from a study of T cells in Graves' hyperthyroidism and ophthalmopathy. Amplification of TCR beta CDR3 regions was performed using RNA transcripts as template. When the TCR CDR3 underwent first-round RT-PCR, the HTBI primer set was used. TCRdb re-called the multiplex PCR reads through MiXCR, storing one row per CDR3 protein. Seen here are 750,000 to 950,000 distinct CDR3 sequences, roughly 37% observed once, and the top ten hold roughly 8.3%. Germline CDR1 LGHNA, CDR2 YSLEER. V trimming: 1 base; J trimming: 3 bases; junction bases outside the gene matches: 0. The CDR3 spans 14 residues.

The gene calls are TRBV4-3 and TRBJ2-7; 10 bases align to TRBD2. The sample was blood. The clonotype originates from a man aged 18 to 35 with Graves' hyperthyroidism. The CDR3 DNA sequence: TGCGCCAGCAGCCAAGCTAGCGGGAGCTACGAGCAGTACTTC. Translating it yields CASSQASGSYEQYF.